The 10 T cell receptor beta chains below were found in one sample sequenced in a study of T cells in Graves' hyperthyroidism and ophthalmopathy. Researchers amplified the TCR beta CDR3 regions from RNA transcripts. With the HTBI primer set, the TCR CDR3 went through a first round of RT-PCR. TCRdb used MiXCR to reprocess the multiplex PCR reads, holding one entry per CDR3 protein. The sample has roughly 750,000 distinct CDR3 sequences; about 17% are singletons. The specimen sequenced was blood. These receptors all come from a young man with Graves' hyperthyroidism.

The V and J genes are TRBV12-3 or TRBV12-4 and TRBJ2-7, with D possibly being TRBD1 (6 bases). Trimming pared 8 bases from V and 5 bases from J, leaving 16 bases between. The CDR3 totals 13 residues. Here the CDR3 DNA reads TGTGCCAGCGGAAGCACAGGGTGGGACGAGCAGTACTTC. Protein sequence: CASGSTGWDEQYF.

The chain joins TRBV30 to TRBJ2-1; D is ambiguous. Germline V gives CDR1 GTSNPN, CDR2 SVGIG (reference sequence). The V end lost 1 base, the J end lost 7 bases, and 11 bases lay between the germline ends. The CDR3 is made up of 13 amino acids. The CDR3 loop reads CAWSASRANEQFF. DNA for the CDR3: TGTGCCTGGAGTGCCTCCCGAGCTAATGAGCAGTTCTTC.

A word on this clonotype: It may be a read error: a sequence one base away is much more abundant. V gene TRBV7-2 combines with J gene TRBJ2-3; 7 positions match TRBD1. CDR3 length: 15 amino acids. CDR1 is SGHTA and CDR2 is FQGNSA in the germline V gene. CDR3 DNA sequence: TGTGCCAGCAGCTTAGACTGGGACAGCACAGATGCGCAGTATTTT. It translates to CASSLDWDSTDAQYF.

This chain uses TRBV6-1 with TRBJ1-2, with D uncertain. Trimming stripped 7 bases from V and 1 base from J, with 13 bases between. CDR1 is MNHNS, CDR2 SASEGT, per germline. The CDR3 is made up of 14 amino acids. CDR3 protein: CASTLGPINYGYTF. The CDR3 region has the DNA TGTGCCAGCACTCTCGGACCAATTAACTATGGCTACACCTTC.

The chain combines TRBV2 with TRBJ2-3; the match to TRBD2 covers 8 bases. The length of the CDR3 is 14 residues. CDR1 is SNHLY, CDR2 FYNNEI, per germline. With V trimmed by 8 bases and J by 1 base, 5 bases remained unmatched. The CDR3 region has the DNA TGTGCCAGCCAGAGGCGGGAGGGCACAGATACGCAGTATTTT. Its translation: CASQRREGTDTQYF. Combining the CDR3 with reference TRBV2 and TRBJ2-3 gives the whole variable domain EPEVTQTPSHQVTQMGQEVILRCVPISNHLYFYWYRQILGQKVEFLVSFYNNEISEKSEIFDDQFSVERPDGSNFTLKIRSTKLEDSAMYFCASQRREGTDTQYFGPGTRLTVL.

At least ten counts were recorded for this clonotype. CDR3 in DNA: TGTGCCAGCAGTCGGGACAGGGCTCAAGAGACCCAGTACTTC. This gives the protein CASSRDRAQETQYF. This rearrangement joins TRBV27 to TRBJ2-5, with 9 bases that match TRBD1. Trimming at V came to 5 bases and at J to 2 bases, leaving 3 bases not matched to a gene. The CDR3 loop spans 14 amino acids. The germline V gene has CDR1 MNHEY and CDR2 SMNVEV (reference sequence).

The rearrangement joins TRBV10-3 to TRBJ2-5; D may be TRBD2 (5 bases). There are 14 residues in the CDR3. V lost 3 bases, J lost 1 base, and 9 bases lay in between. CDR1 is ENHRY, CDR2 SYGVKD, per germline. The CDR3 coding sequence is TGTGCCATCAGTGATAGCGACACCCAAGAGACCCAGTACTTC. It codes for CAISDSDTQETQYF.

This clonotype came up once. The rearrangement links TRBV20-1 to TRBJ2-5; a weak D match, TRBD1 (6 bases). CDR1 and CDR2 from the germline V gene are DFQATT and SNEGSKA (reference sequence). V shed 6 bases and J shed 3 bases, with 11 bases lying between them. CDR3 length equals 12 residues. CDR3 loop: CSAGGQKETQYF. The CDR3 bases are TGCAGTGCCGGAGGACAGAAAGAGACCCAGTACTTC.

Here the CDR3 DNA reads TGTGCCAGCAGCTTGTCCGACGGCACAGATACGCAGTATTTT. This translates into CASSLSDGTDTQYF. The V gene is TRBV7-9, the J gene TRBJ2-3; no reliable D call. The germline V gene has CDR1 SEHNR and CDR2 FQNEAQ (reference sequence). The CDR3 has 14 residues. Trimming stripped 3 bases from V and 1 base from J, with 8 bases between.

This clonotype was recorded at least ten times. In nucleotides, the CDR3 is TGTGCCAGCAGTTCAGGCCCAGGCTCCTACAATGAGCAGTTCTTC. It is translated as CASSSGPGSYNEQFF. V gene TRBV28 combines with J gene TRBJ2-1, with D unclear. V gave up 4 bases and J gave up 0 bases, with 10 bases separating them. The germline V gene encodes CDR1 MDHEN and CDR2 SYDVKM. This CDR3 has 15 amino acids. Complete variable domain (other parts from reference TRBV28 and TRBJ2-1): DVKVTQSSRYLVKRTGEKVFLECVQDMDHENMFWYRQDPGLGLRLIYFSYDVKMKEKGDIPEGYSVSREKKERFSLILESASTNQTSMYLCASSSGPGSYNEQFFGPGTRLTVL.